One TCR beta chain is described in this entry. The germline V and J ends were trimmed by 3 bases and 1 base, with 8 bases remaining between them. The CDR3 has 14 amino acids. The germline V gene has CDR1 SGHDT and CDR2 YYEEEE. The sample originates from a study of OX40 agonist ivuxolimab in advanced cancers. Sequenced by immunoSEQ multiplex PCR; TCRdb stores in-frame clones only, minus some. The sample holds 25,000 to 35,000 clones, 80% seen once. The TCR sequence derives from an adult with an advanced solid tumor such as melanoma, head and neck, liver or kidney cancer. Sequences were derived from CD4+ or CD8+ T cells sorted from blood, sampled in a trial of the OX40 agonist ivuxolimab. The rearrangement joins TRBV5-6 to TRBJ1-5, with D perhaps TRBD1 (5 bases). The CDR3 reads CASSSGLSNQPQHF. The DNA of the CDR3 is TGTGCCAGCAGCTCAGGGTTGAGCAATCAGCCCCAGCATTTT.